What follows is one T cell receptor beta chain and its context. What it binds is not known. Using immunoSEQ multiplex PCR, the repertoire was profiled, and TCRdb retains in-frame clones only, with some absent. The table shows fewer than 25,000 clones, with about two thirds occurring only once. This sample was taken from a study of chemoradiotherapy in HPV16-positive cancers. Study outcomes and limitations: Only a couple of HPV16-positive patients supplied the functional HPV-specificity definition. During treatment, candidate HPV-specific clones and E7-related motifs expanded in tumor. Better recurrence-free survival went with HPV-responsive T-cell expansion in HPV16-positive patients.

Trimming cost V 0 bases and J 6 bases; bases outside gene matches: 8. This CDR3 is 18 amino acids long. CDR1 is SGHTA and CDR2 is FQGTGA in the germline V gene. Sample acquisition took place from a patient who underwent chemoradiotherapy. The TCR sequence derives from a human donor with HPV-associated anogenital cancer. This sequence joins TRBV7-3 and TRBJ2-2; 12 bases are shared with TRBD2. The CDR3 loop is CASSLTGGLAGLSGELFF. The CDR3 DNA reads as TGTGCCAGCAGCTTAACGGGGGGACTAGCGGGCCTCTCCGGGGAGCTGTTTTTT.